This T cell receptor beta chain was documented in a study of cytomegalovirus exposure and HLA in healthy donors. For the study at large: Across some 400 genotyped donors, more than 75% landed in the Caucasian-associated ancestry cluster. Points from the study as a whole: About 87% or about 30% of the time was how often most TCR beta V segments were productive, according to an earlier analysis.

To note about this clone: Its antigen is not identified.

Vbeta (60) and Jbeta (13) primers were used in the PCR. Profiling relied on immunoSEQ multiplex PCR, and the TCRdb table lists in-frame clones only, not all of them. The top ten hold over 1% of the sample, which has over 200,000 clones, more than 75% seen once. Looked up from germline, CDR1 is SGDLS and CDR2 is YYNGEE. The V and J ends lost 2 bases and 0 bases, in that order; junction bases with no gene match: 3. The CDR3 contains 17 residues. Sequencing was done on a sample of PBMCs. The chain employs TRBV9 and TRBJ2-1, with 12 bases matching TRBD2. The TCR originated in a human donor in good health. The CDR3 loop is CASSVGLAGSSYNEQFF. The CDR3 DNA reads TGTGCCAGCAGCGTCGGACTAGCGGGGAGCTCCTACAATGAGCAGTTCTTC.